This is a list of T cell receptor beta chains from one sample in a study of PD-1 blockade in mismatch repair-deficient tumors. The assay was immunoSEQ multiplex PCR, and TCRdb's table has in-frame clones only and misses some. The top ten hold less than 3.5% of the sample, which has some 48,000 clones, 77% seen once. The source material was PBMCs, sampled before pembrolizumab treatment. The receptors stem from an adult with mismatch repair-deficient cancer. CDR3s include the opening cysteine and the closing phenylalanine or tryptophan. The D gene is left open where the match is weak. The size field is filled for only some rows; it gives once, few, many or a size class.

v_call: TRBV9; cdr3_length: 16; d_call: -; j_call: TRBJ2-4; clone_size: -; cdr3_aa: CASSRRSVPTEGIQYF; cdr3_nt: TGTGCCAGCAGCCGCCGTAGCGTTCCCACCGAGGGCATTCAGTACTTC
v_call: TRBV30; cdr3_length: 16; d_call: TRBD2; j_call: TRBJ2-5; clone_size: -; cdr3_aa: CAWSKGLAGGLETQYF; cdr3_nt: TGTGCCTGGAGTAAGGGACTAGCGGGAGGGCTCGAGACCCAGTACTTC
v_call: TRBV7-3; cdr3_length: 15; d_call: -; j_call: TRBJ2-7; clone_size: -; cdr3_aa: CASSLLPGASYEQYF; cdr3_nt: TGTGCCAGCAGCTTACTGCCAGGAGCTTCCTACGAGCAGTACTTC
v_call: TRBV23-1; cdr3_length: 14; d_call: TRBD2; j_call: TRBJ2-1; clone_size: -; cdr3_aa: CATTASGNYNEQFF; cdr3_nt: TGCGCCACCACCGCTAGCGGAAACTACAATGAGCAGTTCTTC
v_call: TRBV21-1; cdr3_length: 11; d_call: -; j_call: TRBJ2-7; clone_size: -; cdr3_aa: CASSRGYEQYF; cdr3_nt: TGTGCCAGCTCTCGAGGCTACGAGCAGTACTTC
v_call: TRBV2; cdr3_length: 16; d_call: TRBD1; j_call: TRBJ2-3; clone_size: few; cdr3_aa: CASSESLTGVPDTQYF; cdr3_nt: TGTGCCAGCAGTGAAAGCCTTACAGGGGTTCCAGATACGCAGTATTTT
v_call: TRBV29-1; cdr3_length: 14; d_call: TRBD2; j_call: TRBJ2-3; clone_size: -; cdr3_aa: CSGMTSGGTDTQYF; cdr3_nt: TGCAGCGGAATGACTAGCGGAGGCACAGATACGCAGTATTTT
v_call: TRBV27; cdr3_length: 12; d_call: -; j_call: TRBJ2-7; clone_size: medium-sized; cdr3_aa: CASSLSSYEQYF; cdr3_nt: TGTGCCAGCTCTCTTAGCTCCTACGAGCAGTACTTC
v_call: TRBV5-6; cdr3_length: 14; d_call: -; j_call: TRBJ2-7; clone_size: few; cdr3_aa: CASSPWRGRYEQYF; cdr3_nt: TGTGCCAGCAGCCCTTGGCGGGGGCGGTACGAGCAGTACTTC
v_call: TRBV21-1; cdr3_length: 18; d_call: -; j_call: TRBJ2-7; clone_size: -; cdr3_aa: CASSKVSVPDTTGNEQYF; cdr3_nt: TGTGCCAGCAGCAAAGTCTCCGTTCCAGATACCACTGGGAACGAGCAGTACTTC
v_call: TRBV11-1; cdr3_length: 14; d_call: -; j_call: TRBJ2-7; clone_size: once; cdr3_aa: CASSTPHSSYEQYF; cdr3_nt: TGTGCCAGCAGCACCCCTCACAGCTCCTACGAGCAGTACTTC
v_call: TRBV18; cdr3_length: 13; d_call: TRBD2; j_call: TRBJ2-3; clone_size: -; cdr3_aa: CASSPSGIDTQYF; cdr3_nt: TGTGCCAGCTCACCTAGCGGGATTGATACGCAGTATTTT
v_call: TRBV6-6; cdr3_length: 16; d_call: TRBD1; j_call: TRBJ1-2; clone_size: -; cdr3_aa: CASSNSGTGPVIGYTF; cdr3_nt: TGTGCCAGCAGTAACTCAGGGACAGGGCCAGTTATTGGCTACACCTTC
v_call: TRBV7-3; cdr3_length: 13; d_call: -; j_call: TRBJ2-3; clone_size: -; cdr3_aa: CASSPPATDTQYF; cdr3_nt: TGTGCCAGCAGCCCTCCCGCCACAGATACGCAGTATTTT
v_call: TRBV4-2; cdr3_length: 14; d_call: -; j_call: TRBJ2-2; clone_size: few; cdr3_aa: CASSDYSNTGELFF; cdr3_nt: TGTGCCAGCTCGGACTATTCCAACACCGGGGAGCTGTTTTTT
v_call: TRBV29-1; cdr3_length: 16; d_call: TRBD1; j_call: TRBJ2-1; clone_size: -; cdr3_aa: CSVDGTGGGSYNEQFF; cdr3_nt: TGCAGCGTTGATGGGACAGGGGGAGGCTCCTACAATGAGCAGTTCTTC
v_call: TRBV11-2; cdr3_length: 11; d_call: -; j_call: TRBJ2-7; clone_size: -; cdr3_aa: CASSSGYEQYF; cdr3_nt: TGTGCCAGCAGCTCAGGATACGAGCAGTACTTC
v_call: TRBV30; cdr3_length: 15; d_call: TRBD2; j_call: TRBJ2-1; clone_size: -; cdr3_aa: CAWSESGRAMYEQFF; cdr3_nt: TGTGCCTGGAGCGAAAGCGGGAGGGCCATGTATGAGCAGTTCTTC
v_call: TRBV7-8; cdr3_length: 14; d_call: -; j_call: TRBJ1-2; clone_size: -; cdr3_aa: CASSLEGINYGYTF; cdr3_nt: TGTGCCAGCAGCTTAGAGGGGATTAACTATGGCTACACCTTC
v_call: TRBV6-1; cdr3_length: 12; d_call: -; j_call: TRBJ2-2; clone_size: -; cdr3_aa: CASSELLRELFF; cdr3_nt: TGTGCCAGCAGTGAACTTCTCCGGGAGCTGTTTTTT
v_call: TRBV30; cdr3_length: 16; d_call: TRBD1; j_call: TRBJ2-1; clone_size: -; cdr3_aa: CAWSVQGAISYNEQFF; cdr3_nt: TGTGCCTGGAGTGTACAGGGGGCTATCTCCTACAATGAGCAGTTCTTC
v_call: TRBV7-3; cdr3_length: 15; d_call: -; j_call: TRBJ2-2; clone_size: -; cdr3_aa: CASSLQGSATGELFF; cdr3_nt: TGTGCCAGCAGCTTACAGGGGTCAGCCACCGGGGAGCTGTTTTTT
v_call: TRBV5-4; cdr3_length: 17; d_call: TRBD2; j_call: TRBJ2-2; clone_size: few; cdr3_aa: CASSPRGGGRGTGELFF; cdr3_nt: TGTGCCAGCAGCCCGCGAGGTGGGGGGAGGGGCACCGGGGAGCTGTTTTTT
v_call: TRBV30; cdr3_length: 11; d_call: TRBD1; j_call: TRBJ1-2; clone_size: -; cdr3_aa: CAWTTRTGRTF; cdr3_nt: TGTGCCTGGACAACCAGGACAGGGAGGACCTTC
v_call: TRBV4-2; cdr3_length: 13; d_call: TRBD2; j_call: TRBJ2-1; clone_size: few; cdr3_aa: CASSPGLANEQFF; cdr3_nt: TGTGCCAGCAGCCCGGGACTAGCCAATGAGCAGTTCTTC
v_call: TRBV27; cdr3_length: 15; d_call: TRBD2; j_call: TRBJ2-5; clone_size: -; cdr3_aa: CASSFGTSGQETQYF; cdr3_nt: TGTGCCAGCAGTTTTGGGACTAGCGGACAAGAGACCCAGTACTTC
v_call: TRBV6-5; cdr3_length: 14; d_call: -; j_call: TRBJ2-3; clone_size: -; cdr3_aa: CASSPLGFTDTQYF; cdr3_nt: TGTGCCAGCAGTCCCTTAGGATTCACAGATACGCAGTATTTT
v_call: TRBV9; cdr3_length: 15; d_call: -; j_call: TRBJ1-4; clone_size: -; cdr3_aa: CASSPATGINEKLFF; cdr3_nt: TGTGCCAGCAGCCCCGCGACCGGTATTAATGAAAAACTGTTTTTT
v_call: TRBV5-4; cdr3_length: 15; d_call: -; j_call: TRBJ1-1; clone_size: -; cdr3_aa: CASSLRQLMNTEAFF; cdr3_nt: TGTGCCAGCAGCTTGAGACAGCTCATGAACACTGAAGCTTTCTTT
v_call: TRBV6-5; cdr3_length: 12; d_call: -; j_call: TRBJ1-2; clone_size: -; cdr3_aa: CASSYGGYGYTF; cdr3_nt: TGTGCCAGCAGTTACGGCGGGTATGGCTACACCTTC
v_call: TRBV11-2; cdr3_length: 11; d_call: -; j_call: TRBJ1-2; clone_size: -; cdr3_aa: CASSQGPGYTF; cdr3_nt: TGTGCCAGCAGCCAGGGTCCTGGCTACACCTTC
v_call: TRBV5-1; cdr3_length: 15; d_call: TRBD1; j_call: TRBJ1-2; clone_size: -; cdr3_aa: CASSLPGQGSYGYTF; cdr3_nt: TGCGCCAGCAGCTTACCGGGACAGGGGAGCTATGGCTACACCTTC
v_call: TRBV11-2; cdr3_length: 15; d_call: -; j_call: TRBJ2-3; clone_size: -; cdr3_aa: CASSLGDPYRDTQYF; cdr3_nt: TGTGCCAGCAGCTTAGGGGACCCCTACAGAGATACGCAGTATTTT
v_call: TRBV11-3; cdr3_length: 14; d_call: -; j_call: TRBJ2-1; clone_size: -; cdr3_aa: CASSPGVDNNEQFF; cdr3_nt: TGTGCCAGCAGCCCAGGTGTAGACAACAATGAGCAGTTCTTC
v_call: TRBV7-9; cdr3_length: 16; d_call: TRBD2; j_call: TRBJ2-1; clone_size: -; cdr3_aa: CASSRAGAGVYNEQFF; cdr3_nt: TGTGCCAGCAGCCGGGCGGGAGCGGGAGTTTACAATGAGCAGTTCTTC
v_call: TRBV11-2; cdr3_length: 14; d_call: -; j_call: TRBJ2-7; clone_size: -; cdr3_aa: CASSLSDFAYEQYF; cdr3_nt: TGTGCCAGCAGCTTAAGCGACTTTGCCTACGAGCAGTACTTC
v_call: TRBV5-1; cdr3_length: 17; d_call: TRBD2; j_call: TRBJ2-7; clone_size: -; cdr3_aa: CASSLGPLLAGEREPYF; cdr3_nt: TGCGCCAGCAGCTTGGGCCCATTACTAGCGGGAGAAAGAGAACCGTACTTC
v_call: TRBV6-1; cdr3_length: 14; d_call: TRBD1; j_call: TRBJ2-3; clone_size: -; cdr3_aa: CASSRTGSVDTQYF; cdr3_nt: TGTGCCAGCAGCCGGACAGGGTCGGTAGATACGCAGTATTTT